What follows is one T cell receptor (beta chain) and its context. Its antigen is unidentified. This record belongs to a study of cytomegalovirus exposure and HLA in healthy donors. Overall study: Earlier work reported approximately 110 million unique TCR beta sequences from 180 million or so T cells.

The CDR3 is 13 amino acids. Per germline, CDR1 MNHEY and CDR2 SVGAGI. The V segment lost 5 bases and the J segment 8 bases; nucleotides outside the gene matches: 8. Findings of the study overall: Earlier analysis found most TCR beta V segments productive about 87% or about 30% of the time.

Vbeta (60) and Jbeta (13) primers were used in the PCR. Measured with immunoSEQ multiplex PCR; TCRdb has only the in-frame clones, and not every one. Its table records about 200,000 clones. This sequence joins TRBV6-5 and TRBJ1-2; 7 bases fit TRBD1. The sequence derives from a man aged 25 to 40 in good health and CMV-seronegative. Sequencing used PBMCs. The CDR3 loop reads CASSEQGQTGYTF. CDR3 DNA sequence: TGTGCCAGCAGTGAACAGGGGCAAACGGGCTACACCTTC.